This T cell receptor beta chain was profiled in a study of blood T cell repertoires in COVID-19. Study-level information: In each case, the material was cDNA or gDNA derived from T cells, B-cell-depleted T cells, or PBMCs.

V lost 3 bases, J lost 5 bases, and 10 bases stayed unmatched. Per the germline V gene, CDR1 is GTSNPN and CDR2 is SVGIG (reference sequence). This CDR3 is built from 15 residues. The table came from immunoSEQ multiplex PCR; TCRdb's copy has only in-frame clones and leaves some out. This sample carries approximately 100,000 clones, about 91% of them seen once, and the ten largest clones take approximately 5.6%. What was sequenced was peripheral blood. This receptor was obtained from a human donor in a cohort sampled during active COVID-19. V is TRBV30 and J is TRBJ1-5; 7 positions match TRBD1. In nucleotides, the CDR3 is TGTGCCTGGAGACCCCTAGAGGGGGCGCATCAGCCCCAGCATTTT. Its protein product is CAWRPLEGAHQPQHF.